The next 23 T cell receptor beta chains were all read from a single sample in a study of blood T cell repertoires in COVID-19. Profiling relied on immunoSEQ multiplex PCR, and the TCRdb table lists in-frame clones only, not all of them. Of 200,000 to 250,000 clones listed, 70% to 90% are singletons. What was sequenced was peripheral blood. These receptors were taken from a middle-aged man who had recovered from COVID-19.

The chain employs TRBV18 and TRBJ2-7; 12 bases agree with TRBD2. The germline CDR1 and CDR2 sequences are KGHSH and LQKENI. J was trimmed by 0 bases and V by 1 base; bases with no gene match: 1. The CDR3 length is 16 residues. CDR3 amino acids: CASSPRTSGVSYEQYF. The DNA of the CDR3 is TGTGCCAGCTCACCACGGACTAGCGGGGTCTCCTACGAGCAGTACTTC.

DNA for the CDR3: TGTGCCAGCAGCCCTGATAGCGGGGTCTACAATGAGCAGTTCTTC. Translation: CASSPDSGVYNEQFF. V is TRBV3-1 (or the pseudogene TRBV3-2) and J is TRBJ2-1; 8 nucleotides match TRBD2. J lost 3 bases, V lost 4 bases, and 5 bases had no gene match. The CDR3 has 15 residues. In germline, CDR1 is LGHDT, CDR2 YNNKEL (reference sequence).

The chain has TRBV6-5 and TRBJ2-7, with D possibly matching TRBD1 (5 bases). The CDR3 is 15 residues long. Germline CDR1 reads MNHEY; CDR2 reads SVGAGI. V gave up 4 bases and J gave up 2 bases, with 15 bases separating them. The CDR3 loop is CASSSMRTPAYEQYF. In nucleotides, the CDR3 is TGTGCCAGCAGTTCTATGAGGACACCGGCCTACGAGCAGTACTTC.

The CDR3 nucleotides are TGTGCCAGCTCACCACCCGGGAAATCAGAGACCCAGTACTTC. This codes for CASSPPGKSETQYF. This chain uses TRBV18 with TRBJ2-5, with D tentatively TRBD2 (5 bases). The V gene's germline CDR1 is KGHSH and CDR2 LQKENI. The CDR3 has 14 amino acids. V shed 0 bases and J shed 4 bases, with 9 bases lying between them.

This chain joins TRBV5-8 and TRBJ2-7; D is unclear. The CDR3 is made up of 13 amino acids. Looked up from germline, CDR1 is SGHTS and CDR2 is YDEGEE. Trimming removed 0 bases at V and 6 bases at J, with 10 bases between. DNA for the CDR3: TGTGCCAGCAGCTTGGTCACAAAGTCCGAGCAGTACTTC. Its translation: CASSLVTKSEQYF.

This rearrangement joins TRBV7-6 to TRBJ2-2; 10 bases agree with TRBD2. V dropped 1 base and J dropped 4; count of bases not matched to a gene: 6. This CDR3 comprises 17 residues. From germline, CDR1 is SGHVS and CDR2 FNYEAQ. CDR3 nucleotides: TGTGCCAGCAGCTTAGGGTTGGGACTAGCGTCCACCGGGGAGCTGTTTTTT. Encoded protein: CASSLGLGLASTGELFF.

The chain has TRBV11-2 and TRBJ2-1, with 10 nucleotides matching TRBD2. CDR3 length: 16 residues. The V and J ends lost 4 bases and 4 bases, in that order; junction bases with no gene match: 7. Per the germline V gene, CDR1 is SGHAT and CDR2 is FQNNGV. CDR3 coding DNA: TGTGCCAGCAGCTCCCAAGCGGGAGGGCCTTACAATGAGCAGTTCTTC. Protein sequence: CASSSQAGGPYNEQFF.

The CDR3 sequence: CACQHRENPYNEQFF. The CDR3 DNA follows: TGTGCCTGCCAACACCGGGAGAATCCCTACAATGAGCAGTTCTTC. V and J are TRBV2 and TRBJ2-1; maybe TRBD2 (6 bases). The CDR3 spans 15 residues. CDR1 and CDR2 (germline): SNHLY, FYNNEI. Trimming removed 11 bases at V and 2 bases at J, with 19 bases between.

The chain couples TRBV27 to TRBJ1-2; D might be TRBD1 (5 bases). Trimming took 5 bases from V and 0 from J, leaving 19 bases between them. Per germline, CDR1 MNHEY and CDR2 SMNVEV (reference sequence). The CDR3 extends over 17 amino acids. Written as DNA, the CDR3 is TGTGCCAGCAGTCCATGGGGGGGAGGGGTAACTAACTATGGCTACACCTTC. It is translated as CASSPWGGGVTNYGYTF.

V is TRBV19 and J is TRBJ2-1; 13 nucleotides align to TRBD2. This CDR3 has 20 amino acids. The V and J ends lost 5 bases and 4 bases, in that order; junction bases with no gene match: 17. Germline CDR1 and CDR2: LNHDA and SQIVND (reference sequence). As DNA, the CDR3 is TGTGCCAGTAGTCCTGCCCGGACTAGCGGGAGCTGGTTGAGGTACAATGAGCAGTTCTTC. It codes for CASSPARTSGSWLRYNEQFF.

The chain carries TRBV19 and TRBJ2-3, with D tentatively TRBD2 (5 bases). This CDR3 is 14 amino acids long. The V gene's germline CDR1 is LNHDA and CDR2 SQIVND (reference sequence). With 1 base removed from V and 3 bases from J, the gap between germline ends came to 8 bases. CDR3 nucleotides: TGTGCCAGTAGTATAGCGGGAATAACAGATACGCAGTATTTT. Its protein is CASSIAGITDTQYF.

This chain connects TRBV5-6 to TRBJ2-3; 12 positions agree with TRBD2. V shed 1 base and J 5 bases; nucleotides not matched to a gene: 2. The CDR3 spans 15 residues. Germline-derived CDR1 and CDR2 are SGHDT and YYEEEE. DNA for the CDR3: TGTGCCAGCAGCTTGCTAGCGGGAGGGATAGATACGCAGTATTTT. Its translation: CASSLLAGGIDTQYF.

The chain has TRBV19 and TRBJ2-6; unclear D gene. The CDR3 has 14 residues. Germline V gene data show CDR1 as LNHDA and CDR2 as SQIVND (reference sequence). V was clipped by 7 bases and J by 0 bases, with 7 bases between them. The CDR3 loop reads CASTIFSGANVLTF. The CDR3 region has the DNA TGTGCCAGTACTATCTTCTCTGGGGCCAACGTCCTGACTTTC.

The V gene is TRBV27, the J gene TRBJ1-2; 7 bases are shared with TRBD1. CDR3 length equals 16 residues. CDR1 is MNHEY and CDR2 is SMNVEV in the germline V gene (reference sequence). The ends lost 4 bases at V and 1 base at J; junction bases unmatched: 9. CDR3 DNA sequence: TGTGCCAGCAGTTCTCGACAGGGCCTAGGTAACTATGGCTACACCTTC. This codes for CASSSRQGLGNYGYTF.

V gene TRBV27 combines with J gene TRBJ1-3, with D tentatively TRBD1 (6 bases). Germline CDR1 is MNHEY and CDR2 is SMNVEV (reference sequence). The CDR3 runs to 14 residues. Trimming shortened V by 8 bases and J by 0 bases, and 11 bases separated the two germline ends. Here the CDR3 reads CASGDTSSGNTIYF. The CDR3 DNA follows: TGTGCCAGCGGGGACACGAGCTCTGGAAACACCATATATTTT.

The chain combines TRBV10-3 with TRBJ2-1; 9 bases fit TRBD2. V shed 4 bases and J 7 bases; nucleotides not matched to a gene: 17. The CDR3 sequence is 18 residues long. Germline V gene data show CDR1 as ENHRY and CDR2 as SYGVKD. The CDR3 sequence: CAISAPASIAGEGNEQFF. The CDR3 DNA reads TGTGCCATCAGTGCCCCAGCCTCGATAGCGGGAGAAGGAAATGAGCAGTTCTTC.

This chain joins TRBV27 and TRBJ2-1; the D gene is possibly TRBD2 (6 bases). Per germline, CDR1 MNHEY and CDR2 SMNVEV (reference sequence). With 5 bases removed from V and 4 bases from J, the gap between germline ends came to 12 bases. The CDR3 has 14 residues. For the CDR3, the DNA is TGTGCCAGCAGTACCCTGACTAGTTACAATGAGCAGTTCTTC. Its protein is CASSTLTSYNEQFF.

The rearrangement joins TRBV18 to TRBJ1-5; D may be TRBD1 (5 bases). Germline CDR1 and CDR2: KGHSH and LQKENI. The CDR3 consists of 16 residues. Trimming stripped 1 base from V and 0 bases from J, with 10 bases between. CDR3 nucleotides: TGTGCCAGCTCACCACTTAGAACAGGTAGCAATCAGCCCCAGCATTTT. Translated: CASSPLRTGSNQPQHF.

The chain is built from TRBV25-1 and TRBJ1-3; D is unresolved. CDR3 size: 15 residues. Looked up from germline, CDR1 is MGHDK and CDR2 is SYGVNS. Trimming pared 3 bases from V and 0 bases from J, leaving 9 bases between. CDR3: CASSDVSTSGNTIYF. CDR3 nucleotide sequence: TGTGCCAGCAGTGACGTTAGTACCTCTGGAAACACCATATATTTT.

The chain joins TRBV28 to TRBJ2-6; 7 bases agree with TRBD2. The CDR3 is 15 residues long. The ends lost 2 bases at V and 2 bases at J; junction bases unmatched: 0. Germline loops: CDR1 MDHEN, CDR2 SYDVKM. The CDR3 nucleotides are TGTGCCAGCAGTTTAGCGGGAGCTGGGGCCAACGTCCTGACTTTC. Translating gives CASSLAGAGANVLTF.

The gene calls are TRBV9 and TRBJ2-3; D is perhaps TRBD2 (6 bases). The CDR3 runs 15 residues. Trimming cost V 2 bases and J 1 base, with 11 bases left between them. CDR1 SGDLS and CDR2 YYNGEE come from the germline V gene. CDR3 amino acids: CASSVRAGRTDTQYF. Here the CDR3 DNA reads TGTGCCAGCAGCGTCCGAGCGGGTCGCACAGATACGCAGTATTTT.

CDR3 sequence: CASSGGLASRADTQYF. The CDR3 region has the DNA TGTGCCAGCAGTGGCGGACTAGCGTCCCGGGCAGATACGCAGTATTTT. V usage is TRBV6-4 and J usage is TRBJ2-3; 9 bases align to TRBD2. Losses at the gene ends were 4 bases for V and 4 bases for J; bases not matched to a gene: 9. The germline V gene has CDR1 MRHNA and CDR2 SNTAGT. The CDR3 covers 16 residues.

V gene TRBV27 combines with J gene TRBJ2-7, with 11 bases lining up with TRBD1. V shed 6 bases and J 4 bases; nucleotides not matched to a gene: 8. The germline V gene encodes CDR1 MNHEY and CDR2 SMNVEV (reference sequence). The CDR3 contains 15 residues. In DNA, the CDR3 is TGTGCCAGCAGCCTCACCCGGGACAGGGGGTACGAGCAGTACTTC. It codes for CASSLTRDRGYEQYF.